The clone carrying this TCR beta chain was observed at least ten times. Its specificity is unknown. The V segment lost 1 base and the J segment 8 bases; nucleotides outside the gene matches: 7. The V gene's germline CDR1 is SGHNT and CDR2 YENEEA. This CDR3 is built from 15 residues. This specimen belongs to a study of T cells in Graves' hyperthyroidism and ophthalmopathy. Whole-study results and caveats: Most thyroid clonotypes that were expanded above 0.001 also turned up in blood.

Amplification of TCR beta CDR3 regions used RNA as the template. Initially, a first-round RT-PCR of the TCR CDR3 employed the HTBI primer set. MiXCR, run by TCRdb on the multiplex PCR reads, gives a single entry per CDR3 protein. The table lists approximately 490,000 distinct CDR3 sequences, 20% to 25% of them singletons. This sequence originates from a woman in her seventies with Graves' ophthalmopathy. V is TRBV11-3 and J is TRBJ2-1, with 8 bases fitting TRBD2. Source material: blood. Here the CDR3 reads CASSLGGTRVHEQFF. CDR3 bases: TGTGCCAGCAGCTTAGGAGGGACTAGGGTCCATGAGCAGTTCTTC.